These T cell receptor beta chains were read from a single sample in a study of T-cell memory formation after mild COVID-19. TCRdb reanalysed the 5' RACE reads using MiXCR and keeps one entry per CDR3 protein. This sample has some 210,000 distinct CDR3 sequences, with approximately 30% found just once. The sample taken for sequencing was PBMCs or a T cell subset sorted from them (not recorded which). Source of these receptors: an adult woman who had mild COVID-19 (a few samples of this study predate the infection). Cell type and time point are not known. CDR3s include the opening cysteine and the closing phenylalanine or tryptophan. A D gene is named only where the DNA matches it firmly. Rows may omit the clone size; those that give it use once, few, many or a size class.

D	V	J	size	DNA	CDR3
.	TRBV20-1	TRBJ1-3	.	TGCAGTGCGAAGCAGGCAGGCTCTGGAAACACCATATATTTT	CSAKQAGSGNTIYF
.	TRBV7-2	TRBJ1-5	.	TGTGCCAGCAGCTTAGGGGGGAAGGGGCAGCCCCAGCATTTT	CASSLGGKGQPQHF
.	TRBV5-1	TRBJ1-4	.	TGCGCCAGCAGCTTGGTTGTAGGGCCAAATGAAAAACTGTTTTTT	CASSLVVGPNEKLFF
.	TRBV11-2	TRBJ1-1	.	TGTGCCAGCAGCTTTGGTGCTGCTGAAGCTTTCTTT	CASSFGAAEAFF
.	TRBV29-1	TRBJ1-1	.	TGCAGCGTTGCCTTTCGCATGAACACTGAAGCTTTCTTT	CSVAFRMNTEAFF
.	TRBV24-1	TRBJ1-2	.	TGTGCCACCAGTGAAGGTGTGGCAGGGCGAGTATATGGCTACACCTTC	CATSEGVAGRVYGYTF
TRBD1	TRBV7-3	TRBJ2-3	.	TGTGCCAGCAGCTTACAGGGGGATATAGATACGCAGTATTTT	CASSLQGDIDTQYF
.	TRBV27	TRBJ2-2	many	TGTGCCAGCAGTTACGGGGGGCCTTCCGGGGAGCTGTTTTTT	CASSYGGPSGELFF
.	TRBV9	TRBJ2-7	.	TGTGCCAGCAGCGTAGAGGGGGGATATTCGCTCGGGGAGCAGTACTTC	CASSVEGGYSLGEQYF
.	TRBV23-1	TRBJ2-2	few	TGCGCCAGCATATACAAGGACTATAACACCGGGGAGCTGTTTTTT	CASIYKDYNTGELFF